This T cell receptor beta chain emerged from a study of blood T cells in healthy people across ages. Sample-barcoded 5' priming and a J-beta primer mix drove a second PCR of about 6 to 12 cycles. Each CDR3 protein gets one entry after TCRdb re-called the 5' RACE reads with MiXCR. The table includes hundreds of thousands of distinct CDR3 sequences, 58% detected once. V shed 3 bases and J 11 bases; nucleotides not matched to a gene: 13. The CDR3 sequence is 14 residues long. CDR1 DFQATT and CDR2 SNEGSKA come from the germline V gene (reference sequence). The sequence derives from a man aged 30 to 45 in good health. Sequences were obtained from blood. J is TRBJ2-5 and V is TRBV20-1; 9 positions agree with TRBD2. The CDR3, as DNA: TGCAGTGCTAGTACATGGCGGGAGGGTAAGGTGCAGTACTTC. Protein product: CSASTWREGKVQYF.